The sequence of this T cell receptor beta chain was determined in a study of identical twins (dated by TCRdb to the mid-2010s). A note on the overall study: The study deep-sequenced TCR alpha and beta repertoires from monozygotic twins, unrelated adults of various ages and cord blood to test whether fetal clonotypes persist. To rule out contamination, replicate twin experiments were performed at different times with different library preparation protocols.

Only healthy Caucasian donors were included. The twin cohort comprised three pairs of female monozygotic twins, all aged roughly 18 to 30 years. RNA for TCR libraries was isolated from peripheral blood mononuclear cells. The library relied on 5' RACE. TCRdb names Illumina HiSeq 2000 as the instrument used. A universal primer binding site was added through template switching, and the final cDNA carried a unique molecular identifier so that TCR cDNA molecules could be counted accurately. Specific primers in the conserved constant-segment region were used to synthesize first-strand cDNA for TCR alpha and beta chains. To control for contamination, every cDNA library was double barcoded, receiving both a SMART-Mk sample barcode and Illumina barcodes. TruSeq adapter sequences along with Illumina sample barcodes were introduced in two successive PCR steps. TCR alpha and beta cDNA libraries were sequenced on the Illumina HiSeq platform with custom primers. From the authors' description of their analysis: Raw reads were processed with MiGEC to extract unique molecular identifiers, and MiXCR was used to determine CDR3 positions. Recombination models were inferred per individual with the repgenHMM and IGoR tools using an EM algorithm. The analysis of shared clonotypes was done with the tcR package in R, with sharing normalized by the product of cloneset sizes. Out-of-frame nonproductive sequences were analyzed to study raw recombination free of thymic and clonal selection effects. TCRdb trimmed the raw reads at Q25, called clones with MiXCR and kept productive beta chains. When rows share a CDR3 protein, they turn into one entry using the most common DNA and genes. For this entry, the V and J calls and clone size follow TCRdb and not the study's own pipeline. This sample has 600,000 to 700,000 distinct CDR3 sequences in its table, and 20% to 25% of those were observed once. Approximately 4.5% of the sample belongs to the ten largest clones.

This clonotype was counted a few times. Its antigen is currently not known. Base qualities are missing; no much larger clone stands one base away. The CDR3 starts with the cysteine, ends with the phenylalanine, and has 14 residues. Only the CDR3 region is kept as DNA, spanning 42 bases read in frame from base 1. V ends up 5 bases short and J 8 bases short, with an unmatched junction base count of 8. CDR1 SGHTA and CDR2 FQGTGA are derived from the germline V gene. General study outcomes and caveats: Fewer insertions were carried by abundant cord blood beta clonotypes; a weaker similar trend was observed in young adult naive repertoires, while no such trend was observed in memory repertoires. Excess twin sharing in beta out-of-frame sequences was weaker because fewer shared sequences lowered the signal-to-noise ratio. In monozygotic twins, recombination models systematically underestimated out-of-frame TCR alpha sharing, but the models matched the sharing seen between unrelated individuals. Compared with coincidental sharing between unrelated individuals, an excess of low generation-probability sequences was observed among out-of-frame TCR alpha sequences shared between twins. Because the same donors could not be followed over many years, conclusions were based on cross-sectional statistical analysis. Invariant T cells such as MAIT and iNKT could partly confound zero-insertion analyses, though diverse VJ usage argued against this for most clonotypes.

This same sample was also taken into another study, of T cells expressing NK-cell markers. Reported in the second study: In sorted CD3+CD56+NKG2C+, CD3+CD56+NKG2C- and CD3+CD56-NKG2C+ T-cell subsets from 7 to 9 donors, TCR beta-chain repertoires were profiled. Among the eight sequenced donors, only one was HCMV-seronegative, while the other seven were HCMV-seropositive. In several experiments an anti-gammadeltaTCR antibody was added to restrict sorting to alphabetaTCR-expressing T cells. In roughly six donors, the dominant CD3+CD56+NKG2C+ clonotypes were among the top 10 CD8+ clonotypes and accounted for about 1.0-7.5% of CD8+ T cells. Those dominant clonotypes were again the most abundant among CD3+CD56-NKG2C+ cells in a handful of donors, at about 25-65%. Whether the expanded NKG2C-expressing T cell clones were specific for HCMV antigens was left unclear. The eight sequenced donors were randomly selected healthy volunteers, three men and five women. HCMV serostatus was determined by detecting HCMV-specific IgG in serum with a commercial ELISA kit. For over five donors, bulk peripheral blood T-cell repertoires were additionally sequenced from unsorted PBMC. Reads were demultiplexed and grouped by UMI with MIGEC, and clonotypes were assembled and quantified with MiTCR. To remove erroneous sequences, TCR cDNA sequences were retained only when supported by two or more reads. The tcR package was used for downstream repertoire analysis, and clonotypes were matched between fractions using CDR3 nucleotide sequence together with V segment. Antigen specificity was annotated against VDJdb with VDJmatch, allowing one amino acid substitution in CDR3.

Here the chain combines TRBV7-3 and TRBJ2-1; TRBD2 lines up with 8 middle nucleotides. What was sequenced was PBMCs. The origin of this receptor is a woman under 30 in good health. CDR3 region: CASSQQPGGHEQFF. The sequence in DNA is TGTGCCAGCAGCCAACAGCCGGGAGGGCATGAGCAGTTCTTC.